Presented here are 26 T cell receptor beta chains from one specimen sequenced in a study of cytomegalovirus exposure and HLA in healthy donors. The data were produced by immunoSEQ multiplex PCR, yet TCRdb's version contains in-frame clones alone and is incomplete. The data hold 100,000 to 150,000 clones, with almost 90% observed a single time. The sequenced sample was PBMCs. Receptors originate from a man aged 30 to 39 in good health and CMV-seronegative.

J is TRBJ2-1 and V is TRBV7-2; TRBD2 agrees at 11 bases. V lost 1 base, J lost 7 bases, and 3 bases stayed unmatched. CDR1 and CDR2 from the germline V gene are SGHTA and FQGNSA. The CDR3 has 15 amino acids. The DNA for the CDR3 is TGTGCCAGCAGCTTAGTAGCGGGAGGGAGTAATGAGCAGTTCTTC. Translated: CASSLVAGGSNEQFF.

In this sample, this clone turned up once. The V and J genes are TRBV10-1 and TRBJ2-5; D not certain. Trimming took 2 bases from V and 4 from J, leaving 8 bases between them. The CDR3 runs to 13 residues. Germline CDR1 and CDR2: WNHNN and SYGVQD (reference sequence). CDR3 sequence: CASSERSGETQYF. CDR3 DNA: TGCGCCAGCAGTGAGAGGTCGGGAGAGACCCAGTACTTC.

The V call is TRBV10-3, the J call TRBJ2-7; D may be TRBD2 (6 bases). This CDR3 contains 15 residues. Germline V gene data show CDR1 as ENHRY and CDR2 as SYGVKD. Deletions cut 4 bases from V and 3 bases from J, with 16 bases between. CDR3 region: CAISASGEVFYEQYF. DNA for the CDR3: TGTGCCATCAGTGCGTCGGGGGAGGTCTTCTACGAGCAGTACTTC.

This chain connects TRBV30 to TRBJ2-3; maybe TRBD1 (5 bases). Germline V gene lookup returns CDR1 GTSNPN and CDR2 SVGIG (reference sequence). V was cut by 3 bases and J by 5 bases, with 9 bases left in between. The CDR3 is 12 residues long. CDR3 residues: CAWSPREDTQYF. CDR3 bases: TGTGCCTGGAGCCCCAGGGAAGATACGCAGTATTTT. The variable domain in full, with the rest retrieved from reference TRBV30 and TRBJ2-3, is SQTIHQWPATLVQPVGSPLSLECTVEGTSNPNLYWYRQAAGRGLQLLFYSVGIGQISSEVPQNLSASRPQDRQFILSSKKLLLSDSGFYLCAWSPREDTQYFGPGTRLTVL.

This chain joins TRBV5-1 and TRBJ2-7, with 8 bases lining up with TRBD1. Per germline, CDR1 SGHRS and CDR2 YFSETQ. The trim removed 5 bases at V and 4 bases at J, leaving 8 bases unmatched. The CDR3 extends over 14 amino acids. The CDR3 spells CASRTDREEYEQYF. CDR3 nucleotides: TGCGCCAGCAGAACGGACAGGGAGGAGTACGAGCAGTACTTC. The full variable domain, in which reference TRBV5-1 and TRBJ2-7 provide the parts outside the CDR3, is KAGVTQTPRYLIKTRGQQVTLSCSPISGHRSVSWYQQTPGQGLQFLFEYFSETQRNKGNFPGRFSGRQFSNSRSEMNVSTLELGDSALYLCASRTDREEYEQYFGPGTRLTVT.

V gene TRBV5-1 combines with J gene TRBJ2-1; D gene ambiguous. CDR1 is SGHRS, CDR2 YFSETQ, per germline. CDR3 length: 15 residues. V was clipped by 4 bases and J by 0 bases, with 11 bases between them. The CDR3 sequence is CASSAWATSYNEQFF. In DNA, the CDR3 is TGCGCCAGCAGCGCGTGGGCCACCTCCTACAATGAGCAGTTCTTC.

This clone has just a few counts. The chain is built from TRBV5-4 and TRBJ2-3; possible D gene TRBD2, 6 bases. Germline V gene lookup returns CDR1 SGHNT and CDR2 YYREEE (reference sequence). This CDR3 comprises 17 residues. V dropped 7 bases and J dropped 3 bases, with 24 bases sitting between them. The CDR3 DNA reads TGTGCCAGCTCCTTGCTAGGGTTTGCTGGGGGGACAGATACGCAGTATTTT. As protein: CASSLLGFAGGTDTQYF.

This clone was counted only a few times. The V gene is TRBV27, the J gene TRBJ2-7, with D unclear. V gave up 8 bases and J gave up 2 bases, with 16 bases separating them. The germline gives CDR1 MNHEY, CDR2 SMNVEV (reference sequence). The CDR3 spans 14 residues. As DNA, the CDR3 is TGTGCCAGCTCGCAGCAGATCGAGGCCTACGAGCAGTACTTC. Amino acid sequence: CASSQQIEAYEQYF.

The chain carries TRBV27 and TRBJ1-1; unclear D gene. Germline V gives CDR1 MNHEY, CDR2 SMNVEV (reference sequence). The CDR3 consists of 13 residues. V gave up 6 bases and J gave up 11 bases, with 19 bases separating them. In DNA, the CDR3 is TGTGCCAGCAGAAGAACAGCATCTCAATGGGCTTTCTTT. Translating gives CASRRTASQWAFF.

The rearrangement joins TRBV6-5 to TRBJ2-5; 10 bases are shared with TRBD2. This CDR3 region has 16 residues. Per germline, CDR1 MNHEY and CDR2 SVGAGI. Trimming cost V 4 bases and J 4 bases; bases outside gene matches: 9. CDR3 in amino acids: CASSWTSGGGGETQYF. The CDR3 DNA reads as TGTGCCAGCAGTTGGACTAGCGGAGGAGGTGGAGAGACCCAGTACTTC.

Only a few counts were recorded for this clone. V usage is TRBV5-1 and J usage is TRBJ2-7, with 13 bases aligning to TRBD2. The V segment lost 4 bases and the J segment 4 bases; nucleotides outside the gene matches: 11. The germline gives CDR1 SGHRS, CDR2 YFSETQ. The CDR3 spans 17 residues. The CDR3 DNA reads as TGCGCCAGCAGCGGAGATACTAGCGGGAGGGCCTATTACGAGCAGTACTTC. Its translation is CASSGDTSGRAYYEQYF.

CDR3 protein: CASSHRVRQGINEKLFF. The CDR3 region has the DNA TGTGCCAGCAGTCACCGGGTGAGACAGGGGATTAATGAAAAACTGTTTTTT. The rearrangement links TRBV27 to TRBJ1-4; 8 positions match TRBD1. CDR1 is MNHEY and CDR2 is SMNVEV in the germline V gene (reference sequence). CDR3 length: 17 amino acids. V was pared by 5 bases and J by 4 bases, with 12 bases of the junction left unmatched.

For the CDR3, the DNA is TGTGCCAGCAGCCAACCGACAGCCTCCTACGAGCAGTACTTC. As protein: CASSQPTASYEQYF. The rearrangement joins TRBV7-8 to TRBJ2-7, with D perhaps TRBD1 (5 bases). Germline values: CDR1 SGHVS, CDR2 FQNEAQ. V was clipped by 5 bases and J by 0 bases, with 11 bases between them. The CDR3 runs 14 residues.

For the CDR3, the DNA is TGTGCCAGCAGAGTAGGGGGCTCCAATGAAAAACTGTTTTTT. It specifies CASRVGGSNEKLFF. The chain is built from TRBV6-1 and TRBJ1-4; TRBD1 matches at 7 bases. The CDR3 sequence is 14 residues long. The V gene end was trimmed by 6 bases and the J gene end by 5 bases; junction bases not matched to a gene: 6. Germline CDR1 is MNHNS and CDR2 is SASEGT.

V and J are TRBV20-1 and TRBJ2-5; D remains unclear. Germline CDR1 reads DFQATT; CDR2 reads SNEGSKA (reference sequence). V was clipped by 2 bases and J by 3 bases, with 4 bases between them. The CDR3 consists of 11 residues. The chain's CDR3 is CSARLKETQYF. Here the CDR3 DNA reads TGCAGTGCTAGACTTAAAGAGACCCAGTACTTC.

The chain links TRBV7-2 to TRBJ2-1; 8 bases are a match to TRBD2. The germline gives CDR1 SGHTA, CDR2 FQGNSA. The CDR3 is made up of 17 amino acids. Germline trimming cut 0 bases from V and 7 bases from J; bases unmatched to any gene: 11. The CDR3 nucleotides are TGTGCCAGCAGCTTAGCGTCGGGAGCGGGAGTGGGTAATGAGCAGTTCTTC. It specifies CASSLASGAGVGNEQFF.

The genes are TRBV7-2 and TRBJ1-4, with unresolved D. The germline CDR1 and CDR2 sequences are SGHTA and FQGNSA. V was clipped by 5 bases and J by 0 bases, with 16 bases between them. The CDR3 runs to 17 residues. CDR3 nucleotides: TGTGCCAGCAGCCCTAGTCGGCACCCTGCAACTAATGAAAAACTGTTTTTT. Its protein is CASSPSRHPATNEKLFF.

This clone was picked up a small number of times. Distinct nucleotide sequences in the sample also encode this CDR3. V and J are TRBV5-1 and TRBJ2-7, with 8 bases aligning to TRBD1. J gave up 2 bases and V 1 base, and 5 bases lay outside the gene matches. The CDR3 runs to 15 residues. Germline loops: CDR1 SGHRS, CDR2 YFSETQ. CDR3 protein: CASSLLGQGTYEQYF. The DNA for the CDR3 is TGCGCCAGCAGCTTGTTAGGACAGGGAACCTACGAGCAGTACTTC.

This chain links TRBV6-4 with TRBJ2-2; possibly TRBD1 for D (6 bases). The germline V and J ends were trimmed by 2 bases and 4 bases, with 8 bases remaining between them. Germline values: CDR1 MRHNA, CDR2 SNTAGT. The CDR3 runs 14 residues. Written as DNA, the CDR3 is TGTGCCAGCAGTGACCAGGGGCCCACCGGGGAGCTGTTTTTT. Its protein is CASSDQGPTGELFF.

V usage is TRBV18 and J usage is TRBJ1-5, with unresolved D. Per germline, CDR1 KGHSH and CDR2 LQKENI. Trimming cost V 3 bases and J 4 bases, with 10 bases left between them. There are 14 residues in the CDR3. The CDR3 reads CASSPPGGNQPQHF. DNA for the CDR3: TGTGCCAGCTCACCCCCAGGAGGGAATCAGCCCCAGCATTTT.

CDR3 nucleotide sequence: TGTGCCACCAGCAGAGTGGCCGGGGGTCAAGAGACCCAGTACTTC. Protein product: CATSRVAGGQETQYF. The rearrangement joins TRBV15 to TRBJ2-5; D is possibly TRBD2 (6 bases). V lost 1 base and J lost 2, with 11 bases in between. Germline CDR1 and CDR2: LNHNV and YYDKDF (reference sequence). There are 15 residues in the CDR3.

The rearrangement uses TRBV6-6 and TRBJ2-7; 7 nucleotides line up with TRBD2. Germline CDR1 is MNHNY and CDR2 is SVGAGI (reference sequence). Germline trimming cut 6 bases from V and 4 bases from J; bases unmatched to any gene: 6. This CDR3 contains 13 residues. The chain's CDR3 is CASRGPSGYEQYF. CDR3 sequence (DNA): TGTGCCAGCAGGGGGCCTAGCGGTTACGAGCAGTACTTC.

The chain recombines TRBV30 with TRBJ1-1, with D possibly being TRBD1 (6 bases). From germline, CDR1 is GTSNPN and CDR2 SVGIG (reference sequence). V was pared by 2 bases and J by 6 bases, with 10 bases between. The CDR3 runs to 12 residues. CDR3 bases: TGTGCCTGGAGTTTAGGGGGTCCTGAAGCTTTCTTT. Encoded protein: CAWSLGGPEAFF.

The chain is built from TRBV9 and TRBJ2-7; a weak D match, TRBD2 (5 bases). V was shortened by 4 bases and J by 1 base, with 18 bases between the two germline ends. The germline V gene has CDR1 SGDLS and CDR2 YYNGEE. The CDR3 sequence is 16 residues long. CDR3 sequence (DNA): TGTGCCAGCAGCTCCGGCGAGGGTAGGGTATCCTACGAGCAGTACTTC. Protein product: CASSSGEGRVSYEQYF.

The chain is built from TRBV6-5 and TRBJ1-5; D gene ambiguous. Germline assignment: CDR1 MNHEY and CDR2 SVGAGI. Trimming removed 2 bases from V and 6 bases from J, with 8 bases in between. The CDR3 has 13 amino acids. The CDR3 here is CASSYKEGQPQHF. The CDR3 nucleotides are TGTGCCAGCAGTTACAAGGAGGGTCAGCCCCAGCATTTT.

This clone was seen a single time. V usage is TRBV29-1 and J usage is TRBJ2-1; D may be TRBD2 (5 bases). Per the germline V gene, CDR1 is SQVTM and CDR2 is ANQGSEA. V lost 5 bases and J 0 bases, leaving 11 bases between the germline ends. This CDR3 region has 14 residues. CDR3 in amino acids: CSVLESGSYNEQFF. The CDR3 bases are TGCAGCGTTTTAGAAAGCGGCTCCTACAATGAGCAGTTCTTC.